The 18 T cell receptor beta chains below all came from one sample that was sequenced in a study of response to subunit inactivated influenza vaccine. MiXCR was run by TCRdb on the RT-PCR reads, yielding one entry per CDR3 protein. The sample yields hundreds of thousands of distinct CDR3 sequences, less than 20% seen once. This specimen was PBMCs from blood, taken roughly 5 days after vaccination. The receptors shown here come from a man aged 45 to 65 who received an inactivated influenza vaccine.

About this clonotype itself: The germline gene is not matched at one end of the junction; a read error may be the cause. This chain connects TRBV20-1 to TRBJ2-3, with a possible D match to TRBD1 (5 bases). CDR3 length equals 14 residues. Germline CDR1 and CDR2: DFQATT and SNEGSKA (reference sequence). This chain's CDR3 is CSSRVGPGADTQYF. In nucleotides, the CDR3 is TGCAGTTCTAGAGTGGGGCCTGGTGCAGATACGCAGTATTTT.

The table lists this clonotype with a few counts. This CDR3 is CASSFGRANTGELFF. The CDR3 bases are TGCGCCAGCAGCTTTGGCAGGGCGAACACCGGGGAGCTGTTTTTT. The rearrangement joins TRBV5-1 to TRBJ2-2; tentative D call: TRBD1 (5 bases). Deletions cut 2 bases from V and 0 bases from J, with 8 bases between. CDR1 is SGHRS, CDR2 YFSETQ, per germline. This CDR3 is built from 15 residues.

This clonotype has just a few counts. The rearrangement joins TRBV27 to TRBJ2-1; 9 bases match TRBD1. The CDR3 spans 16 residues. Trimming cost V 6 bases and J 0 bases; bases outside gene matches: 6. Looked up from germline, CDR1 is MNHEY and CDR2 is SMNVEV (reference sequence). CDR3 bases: TGTGCCAGCAGCGACACAGGGGGCACCTCCTACAATGAGCAGTTCTTC. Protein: CASSDTGGTSYNEQFF.

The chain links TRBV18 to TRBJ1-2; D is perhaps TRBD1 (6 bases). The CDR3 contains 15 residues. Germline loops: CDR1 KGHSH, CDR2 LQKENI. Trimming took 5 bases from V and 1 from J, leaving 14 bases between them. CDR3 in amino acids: CASSSDRYLNYGYTF. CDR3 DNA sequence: TGTGCCAGCTCATCGGACAGATACCTTAACTATGGCTACACCTTC.

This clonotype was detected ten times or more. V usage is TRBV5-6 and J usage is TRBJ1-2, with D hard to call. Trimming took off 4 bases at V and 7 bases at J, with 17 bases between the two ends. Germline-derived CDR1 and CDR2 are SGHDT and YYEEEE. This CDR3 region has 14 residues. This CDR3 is CASSGGRIQSGYTF. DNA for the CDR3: TGTGCCAGCAGCGGAGGACGGATCCAAAGTGGCTACACCTTC.

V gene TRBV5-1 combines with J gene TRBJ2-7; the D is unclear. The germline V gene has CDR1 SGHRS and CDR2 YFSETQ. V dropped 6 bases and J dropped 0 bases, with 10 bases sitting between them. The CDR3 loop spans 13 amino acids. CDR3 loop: CASMDGSSYEQYF. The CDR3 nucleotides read TGCGCCAGCATGGACGGGTCCTCCTACGAGCAGTACTTC. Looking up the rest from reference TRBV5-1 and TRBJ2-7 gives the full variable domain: KAGVTQTPRYLIKTRGQQVTLSCSPISGHRSVSWYQQTPGQGLQFLFEYFSETQRNKGNFPGRFSGRQFSNSRSEMNVSTLELGDSALYLCASMDGSSYEQYFGPGTRLTVT.

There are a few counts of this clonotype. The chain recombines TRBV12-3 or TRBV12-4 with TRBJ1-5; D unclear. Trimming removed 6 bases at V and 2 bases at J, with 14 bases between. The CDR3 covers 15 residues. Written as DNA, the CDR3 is TGTGCCAGCAGCTCGGGGATCTTCGGCAATCAGCCCCAGCATTTT. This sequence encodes CASSSGIFGNQPQHF.

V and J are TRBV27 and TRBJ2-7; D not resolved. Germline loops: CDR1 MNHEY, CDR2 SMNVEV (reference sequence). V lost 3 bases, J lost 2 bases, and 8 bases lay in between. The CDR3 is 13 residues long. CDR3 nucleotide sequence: TGTGCCAGCAGTTTCGGCGTAGCCTACGAGCAGTACTTC. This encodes CASSFGVAYEQYF.

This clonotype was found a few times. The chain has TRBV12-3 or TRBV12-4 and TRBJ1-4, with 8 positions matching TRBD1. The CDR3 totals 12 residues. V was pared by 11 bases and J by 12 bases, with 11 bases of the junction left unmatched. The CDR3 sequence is CASGQGLEQLFF. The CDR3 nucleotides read TGTGCCTCAGGACAGGGATTGGAGCAACTGTTTTTT.

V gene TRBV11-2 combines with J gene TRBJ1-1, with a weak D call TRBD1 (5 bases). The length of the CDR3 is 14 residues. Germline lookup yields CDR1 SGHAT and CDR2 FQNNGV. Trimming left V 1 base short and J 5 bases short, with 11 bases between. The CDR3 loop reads CASSLGSQVTEAFF. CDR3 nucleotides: TGTGCCAGCAGCTTAGGCTCACAGGTAACTGAAGCTTTCTTT.

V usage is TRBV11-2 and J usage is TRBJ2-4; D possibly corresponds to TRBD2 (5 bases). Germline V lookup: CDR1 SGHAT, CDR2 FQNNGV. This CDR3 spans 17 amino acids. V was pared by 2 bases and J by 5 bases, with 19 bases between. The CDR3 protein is CASSLYVGEFLENIQYF. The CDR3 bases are TGTGCCAGCAGCTTATATGTGGGAGAATTCCTTGAAAACATTCAGTACTTC.

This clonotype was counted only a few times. DNA of the CDR3: TGCAGTGCTAGAACGGGGGCTCAGTACCAAGAGACCCAGTACTTC. It encodes CSARTGAQYQETQYF. The chain joins TRBV20-1 to TRBJ2-5, with D perhaps matching TRBD1 or TRBD2 (6 bases each). V was pared by 2 bases and J by 0 bases, with 13 bases between. This CDR3 is built from 15 residues. Germline CDR1 is DFQATT and CDR2 is SNEGSKA (reference sequence).

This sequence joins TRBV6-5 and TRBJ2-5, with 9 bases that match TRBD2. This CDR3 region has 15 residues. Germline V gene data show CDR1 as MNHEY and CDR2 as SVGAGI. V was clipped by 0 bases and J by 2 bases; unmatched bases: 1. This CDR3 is CASSYSLAGQETQYF. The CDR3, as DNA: TGTGCCAGCAGTTACTCCCTAGCGGGGCAAGAGACCCAGTACTTC.

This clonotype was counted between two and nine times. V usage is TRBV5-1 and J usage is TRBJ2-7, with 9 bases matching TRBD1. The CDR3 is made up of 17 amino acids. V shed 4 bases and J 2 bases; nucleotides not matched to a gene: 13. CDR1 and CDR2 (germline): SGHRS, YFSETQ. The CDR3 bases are TGCGCCAGCAGCCCGGGAGTGGGACAGGGTTCAGCCTACGAGCAGTACTTC. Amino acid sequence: CASSPGVGQGSAYEQYF.

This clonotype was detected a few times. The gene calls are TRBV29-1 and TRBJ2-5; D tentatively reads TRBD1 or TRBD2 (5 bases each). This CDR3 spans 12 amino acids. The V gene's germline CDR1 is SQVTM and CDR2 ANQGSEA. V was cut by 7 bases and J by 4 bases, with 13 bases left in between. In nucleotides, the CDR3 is TGCAGCGCGCTGGGGGACGGAGAGACCCAGTACTTC. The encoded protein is CSALGDGETQYF.

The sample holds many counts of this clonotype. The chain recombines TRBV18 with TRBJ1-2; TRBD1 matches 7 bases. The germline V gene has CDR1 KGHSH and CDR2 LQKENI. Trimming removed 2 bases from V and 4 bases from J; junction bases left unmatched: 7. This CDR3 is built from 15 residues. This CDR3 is CASSPSEGASYGYTF. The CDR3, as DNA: TGTGCCAGCTCACCATCGGAGGGGGCTTCCTATGGCTACACCTTC.

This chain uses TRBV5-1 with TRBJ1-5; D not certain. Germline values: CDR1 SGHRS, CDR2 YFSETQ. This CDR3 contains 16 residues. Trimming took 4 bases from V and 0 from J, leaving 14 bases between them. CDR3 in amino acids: CASSPGSPYSNQPQHF. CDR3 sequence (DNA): TGCGCCAGCAGCCCCGGGTCTCCTTATAGCAATCAGCCCCAGCATTTT.

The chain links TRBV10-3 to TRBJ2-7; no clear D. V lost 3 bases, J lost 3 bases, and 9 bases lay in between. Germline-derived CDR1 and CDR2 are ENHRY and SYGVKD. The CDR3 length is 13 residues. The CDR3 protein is CAISDEDGYEQYF. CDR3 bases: TGTGCCATCAGTGACGAGGACGGCTACGAGCAGTACTTC.